This TCR beta chain stems from a study of blood T cell repertoires in COVID-19. Turning to the study itself: Donors in the United States, Italy and Spain gave samples during acute or convalescent COVID-19.

Here immunoSEQ multiplex PCR was the method, and the copy in TCRdb shows in-frame clones only, minus some. Here the sample spans under 250,000 clones, around nine tenths being singletons. The CDR3 is made up of 13 amino acids. Germline CDR1 is LNHDA and CDR2 is SQIVND (reference sequence). The V end was cut by 2 bases, the J end by 3 bases, with 7 bases between. This sequence joins TRBV19 and TRBJ2-5; possibly TRBD1 for D (5 bases). Specimen: peripheral blood. The receptor's source is a man between 60 and 75 years old with COVID-19, enrolled during active disease. The CDR3 coding sequence is TGTGCCAGTAGTATAAGCAGGGAAGAGACCCAGTACTTC. Its protein product is CASSISREETQYF.